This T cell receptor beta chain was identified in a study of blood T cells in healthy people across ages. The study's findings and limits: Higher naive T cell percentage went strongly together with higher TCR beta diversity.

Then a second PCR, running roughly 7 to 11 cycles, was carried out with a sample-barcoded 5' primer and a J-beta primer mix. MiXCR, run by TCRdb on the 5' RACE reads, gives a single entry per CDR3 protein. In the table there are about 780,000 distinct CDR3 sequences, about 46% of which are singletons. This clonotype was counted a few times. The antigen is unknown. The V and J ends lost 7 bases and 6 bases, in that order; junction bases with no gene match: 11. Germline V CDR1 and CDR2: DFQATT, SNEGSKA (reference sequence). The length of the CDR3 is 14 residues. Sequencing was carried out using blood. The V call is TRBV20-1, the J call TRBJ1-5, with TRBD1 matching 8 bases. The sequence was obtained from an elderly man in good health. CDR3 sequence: CSVVGQTGGQPQHF. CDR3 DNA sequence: TGCAGTGTTGTGGGGCAAACAGGGGGTCAGCCCCAGCATTTT.